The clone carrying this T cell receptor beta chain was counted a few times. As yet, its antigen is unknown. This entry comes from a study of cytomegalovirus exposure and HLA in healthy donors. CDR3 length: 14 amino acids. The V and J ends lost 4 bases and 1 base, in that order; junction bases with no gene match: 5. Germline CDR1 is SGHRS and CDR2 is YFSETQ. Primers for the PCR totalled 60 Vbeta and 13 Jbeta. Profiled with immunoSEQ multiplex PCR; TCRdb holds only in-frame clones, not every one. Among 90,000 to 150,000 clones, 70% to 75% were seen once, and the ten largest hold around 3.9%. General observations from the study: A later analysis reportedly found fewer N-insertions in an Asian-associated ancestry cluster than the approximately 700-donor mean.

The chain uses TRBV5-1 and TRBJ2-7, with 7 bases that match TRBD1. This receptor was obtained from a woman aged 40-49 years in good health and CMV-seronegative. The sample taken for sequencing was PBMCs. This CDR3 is CASSPLRGSYEQYF. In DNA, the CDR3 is TGCGCCAGCAGCCCCCTCAGGGGGTCCTACGAGCAGTACTTC.